The next 18 T cell receptor beta chains were all read from a single sample in a study of blood T cell repertoires in COVID-19. Profiling relied on immunoSEQ multiplex PCR, and the TCRdb table lists in-frame clones only, not all of them. Of about 52,000 clones listed, under 90% are singletons. The specimen sequenced was peripheral blood. The receptor set was obtained from a man between 70 and 80 years old with acute or convalescent COVID-19.

The chain recombines TRBV5-5 with TRBJ1-4; D might be TRBD1 (6 bases). V was shortened by 6 bases and J by 7 bases, with 19 bases between the two germline ends. The CDR3 extends over 15 amino acids. CDR1 and CDR2 from the germline V gene are SGHKS and YYEKEE (reference sequence). The CDR3 nucleotides are TGTGCCAGCACCCTTGGGGGCGGGGGCGGTGAAAAACTGTTTTTT. Protein sequence: CASTLGGGGGEKLFF.

The V gene is TRBV29-1, the J gene TRBJ2-3, with D tentatively TRBD2 (6 bases). The CDR3 contains 14 residues. Germline V gives CDR1 SQVTM, CDR2 ANQGSEA. V shed 3 bases and J shed 4 bases, with 14 bases lying between them. CDR3 nucleotides: TGCAGCGTTGATCGGGGGTTATTGGCAGATACGCAGTATTTT. Translated, it gives CSVDRGLLADTQYF.

The chain links TRBV9 to TRBJ1-2, with D unresolved. The CDR3 has 14 amino acids. Germline V gene data show CDR1 as SGDLS and CDR2 as YYNGEE. Trimming took 4 bases from V and 6 from J, leaving 16 bases between them. CDR3 residues: CASSPGRGLDGYTF. The CDR3 coding sequence is TGTGCCAGCAGCCCCGGAAGAGGGTTAGATGGCTACACCTTC.

V gene TRBV7-9 combines with J gene TRBJ2-7; 8 positions match TRBD1. Germline CDR1 is SEHNR and CDR2 is FQNEAQ (reference sequence). There are 17 residues in the CDR3. The V and J ends lost 5 bases and 5 bases, in that order; junction bases with no gene match: 17. CDR3 loop: CASSRGWQGAAGNEQYF. The CDR3 coding sequence is TGTGCCAGCAGCCGTGGGTGGCAGGGGGCCGCAGGGAACGAGCAGTACTTC.

The J gene is TRBJ2-7, the V gene TRBV18; TRBD1 aligns across 9 bases. The CDR3 is 16 amino acids. J was trimmed by 3 bases and V by 3 bases; bases with no gene match: 9. Germline loops: CDR1 KGHSH, CDR2 LQKENI. Here the CDR3 DNA reads TGTGCCAGCTCACCCCCCGGGACAGGGCAACTCTACGAGCAGTACGTC. This gives the protein CASSPPGTGQLYEQYV.

J is TRBJ2-3 and V is TRBV5-6; a weak D match, TRBD1 (6 bases). The CDR3 loop spans 16 amino acids. CDR1 SGHDT and CDR2 YYEEEE come from the germline V gene. The V end lost 4 bases, the J end lost 4 bases, and 19 bases lay between the germline ends. CDR3 protein: CASSPRARGLADTQYF. DNA of the CDR3: TGTGCCAGCAGCCCAAGGGCCAGGGGTTTGGCAGATACGCAGTATTTT.

This chain joins TRBV12-3 or TRBV12-4 and TRBJ1-2; tentative D call: TRBD1 (6 bases). The CDR3 covers 13 residues. The V gene lost 4 bases and the J gene lost 8 bases, with 14 bases spanning the gap. The CDR3 nucleotides are TGTGCCAGCAGTTCCTTTACAGGGTCCGGCTACACCTTC. This codes for CASSSFTGSGYTF.

This clone was detected only once. The chain combines TRBV4-3 with TRBJ2-1, with D possibly matching TRBD1 (6 bases). V lost 4 bases and J 2 bases, leaving 18 bases between the germline ends. The length of the CDR3 is 17 residues. Germline values: CDR1 LGHNA, CDR2 YSLEER. The CDR3, as DNA: TGCGCCAGCAGCCGAATGCTGACAGGTGGGACCTACAATGAGCAGTTCTTC. Amino acids: CASSRMLTGGTYNEQFF.

The chain employs TRBV28 and TRBJ2-4; 13 nucleotides agree with TRBD2. The CDR3 loop spans 15 amino acids. V lost 6 bases, J lost 13 bases, and 12 bases stayed unmatched. Germline CDR1 reads MDHEN; CDR2 reads SYDVKM. Written as DNA, the CDR3 is TGTGCCAGCAGCGATTCCGGGACTAGCGGGGTAAACCAGTACTTC. The encoded protein is CASSDSGTSGVNQYF. Drawing the rest from reference TRBV28 and TRBJ2-4, the complete variable domain is DVKVTQSSRYLVKRTGEKVFLECVQDMDHENMFWYRQDPGLGLRLIYFSYDVKMKEKGDIPEGYSVSREKKERFSLILESASTNQTSMYLCASSDSGTSGVNQYFGAGTRLSVL.

The CDR3: CASSFVVGRSNTEAFF. Written as DNA, the CDR3 is TGCGCCAGCAGCTTTGTTGTCGGTAGATCGAACACTGAAGCTTTCTTT. The gene calls are TRBV5-1 and TRBJ1-1, with no clear D. Germline assignment: CDR1 SGHRS and CDR2 YFSETQ. V lost 2 bases, J lost 1 base, and 15 bases lay in between. This CDR3 is 16 amino acids long.

The chain combines TRBV7-2 with TRBJ2-7; D gene uncertain. Germline V gene data show CDR1 as SGHTA and CDR2 as FQGNSA. The CDR3 is 13 amino acids. V was pared by 1 base and J by 2 bases, with 6 bases between. As DNA, the CDR3 is TGTGCCAGCAGCTTAGATCAGGCCTACGAGCAGTACGTC. It codes for CASSLDQAYEQYV.

For this clone: Additional DNA sequences in this sample encode the identical CDR3. The chain combines TRBV9 with TRBJ2-3; TRBD1 is a possible D gene (5 bases). Germline CDR1 SGDLS, CDR2 YYNGEE. The CDR3 is made up of 14 amino acids. The ends were cut back, 0 bases at V and 3 bases at J, with 8 bases in the middle. CDR3 nucleotides: TGTGCCAGCAGCGTAGGGACATCTACAGATACGCAGTATTTT. As protein: CASSVGTSTDTQYF. Using reference TRBV9 and TRBJ2-3 for the parts outside the CDR3, the full variable domain is DSGVTQTPKHLITATGQRVTLRCSPRSGDLSVYWYQQSLDQGLQFLIQYYNGEERAKGNILERFSAQQFPDLHSELNLSSLELGDSALYFCASSVGTSTDTQYFGPGTRLTVL.

CDR3 protein: CASSGGARNTEAFF. The CDR3 coding sequence is TGTGCCAGCAGCGGCGGGGCGCGTAACACTGAAGCTTTCTTT. V is TRBV11-2 and J is TRBJ1-1, with TRBD1 as a possible D gene (5 bases). Per germline, CDR1 SGHAT and CDR2 FQNNGV. The CDR3 spans 14 residues. V was trimmed by 5 bases and J by 2 bases, leaving 12 bases between them. Full variable domain (missing parts from reference TRBV11-2 and TRBJ1-1): EAGVAQSPRYKIIEKRQSVAFWCNPISGHATLYWYQQILGQGPKLLIQFQNNGVVDDSQLPKDRFSAERLKGVDSTLKIQPAKLEDSAVYLCASSGGARNTEAFFGQGTRLTVV.

This rearrangement joins TRBV5-4 to TRBJ1-2; D gene ambiguous. V was pared by 4 bases and J by 8 bases, with 18 bases between. The CDR3 has 14 amino acids. Germline CDR1 SGHNT, CDR2 YYREEE (reference sequence). In nucleotides, the CDR3 is TGTGCCAGCAGCGCGGGCCGAAATATGAGGGGCTACACCTTC. This translates into CASSAGRNMRGYTF. Using reference TRBV5-4 and TRBJ1-2 for the parts outside the CDR3, the full variable domain is ETGVTQSPTHLIKTRGQQVTLRCSSQSGHNTVSWYQQALGQGPQFIFQYYREEENGRGNFPPRFSGLQFPNYSSELNVNALELDDSALYLCASSAGRNMRGYTFGSGTRLTVV.

V usage is TRBV12-5 and J usage is TRBJ1-3; possibly TRBD1 for D (5 bases). Per the germline V gene, CDR1 is LGHNT and CDR2 is FRNRAP. CDR3 length equals 16 residues. Trimming took off 7 bases at V and 0 bases at J, with 16 bases between the two ends. CDR3 residues: CASVGGGLLSGNTIYF. In DNA, the CDR3 is TGTGCTAGTGTCGGGGGGGGACTCCTCTCTGGAAACACCATATATTTT.

The V call is TRBV4-3, the J call TRBJ2-2; D ambiguous. Per germline, CDR1 LGHNA and CDR2 YSLEER. The V end was cut by 2 bases, the J end by 3 bases, with 4 bases between. CDR3 length: 13 amino acids. The DNA for the CDR3 is TGCGCCAGCAGCCAACAGGACACCGGGGAGCTGTTTTTT. Residues: CASSQQDTGELFF.

This clone is medium-sized (0.01 to 0.1%) in the sample. The rearrangement links TRBV19 to TRBJ2-2, with 8 nucleotides matching TRBD2. This CDR3 is built from 15 residues. Germline lookup yields CDR1 LNHDA and CDR2 SQIVND (reference sequence). With V trimmed by 2 bases and J by 5 bases, 4 bases remained unmatched. CDR3 sequence: CASSILSGETGELFF. CDR3 nucleotides: TGTGCCAGTAGTATACTTAGCGGGGAGACCGGGGAGCTGTTTTTT.

V gene TRBV6-2 or TRBV6-3 combines with J gene TRBJ2-1, with 7 positions matching TRBD1. The CDR3 loop spans 19 amino acids. Germline loops: CDR1 MNHEY, CDR2 SVGEGT. V lost 2 bases to trimming and J lost 0 bases; unmatched junction nucleotides: 13. This CDR3 is CASSYMSQGPRSSYNEQFF. The CDR3 DNA follows: TGTGCCAGCAGTTACATGTCACAGGGGCCCCGGAGCTCCTACAATGAGCAGTTCTTC.